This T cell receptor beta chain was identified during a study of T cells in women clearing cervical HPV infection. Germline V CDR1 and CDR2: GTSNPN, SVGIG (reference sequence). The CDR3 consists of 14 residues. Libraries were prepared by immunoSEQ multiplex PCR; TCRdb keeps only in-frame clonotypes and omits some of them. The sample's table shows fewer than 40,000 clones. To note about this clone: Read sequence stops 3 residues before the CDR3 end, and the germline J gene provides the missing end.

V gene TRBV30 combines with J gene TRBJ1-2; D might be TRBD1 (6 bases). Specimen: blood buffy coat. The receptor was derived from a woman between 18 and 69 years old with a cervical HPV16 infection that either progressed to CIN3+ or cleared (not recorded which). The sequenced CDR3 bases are TGTGCCTGGAGTGTAGGGGGTAGCACAGATACC. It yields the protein CAWSVGGSTDT. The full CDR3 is CAWSVGGSTDTYTF.